Listed below are T cell receptor beta chains from one sample, sequenced in a study of cytomegalovirus exposure and HLA in healthy donors. Only in-frame clones appear in the TCRdb table, and some are missing; sequencing was by immunoSEQ multiplex PCR. The sample contains 85,000 to 120,000 clones, about four fifths of which appear only once. Sequencing was performed on PBMCs. All receptors derive from a man between 50 and 59 years old in good health and CMV-seronegative. Each CDR3 is given with its conserved first and last residue. Each record gives: J gene, clone size, V gene, D gene, CDR3 protein, CDR3 DNA. D genes are given only for firm matches. Part of the rows lack a size; the others show once, few, many or a class for expanded clones.

TRBJ1-5 . TRBV18 . CASSPLRTVYQPQHF TGTGCCAGCTCACCCCTAAGGACAGTATATCAGCCCCAGCATTTT
TRBJ2-7 few TRBV20-1 . CSAVQGIEQYF TGCAGTGCAGTCCAGGGAATAGAGCAGTACTTC
TRBJ1-1 . TRBV5-1 . CASTLWGDHTEAFF TGCGCCAGCACCCTTTGGGGAGATCACACTGAAGCTTTCTTT
TRBJ2-3 . TRBV5-1 . CASSLAGVDTDTQYF TGCGCCAGCAGCTTGGCCGGGGTAGACACAGATACGCAGTATTTT
TRBJ2-3 . TRBV5-6 TRBD2 CASSLSGGAQSTQYF TGTGCCAGCAGCCTTAGCGGGGGGGCCCAAAGTACGCAGTATTTT
TRBJ2-2 once TRBV10-3 . CAISGGGTVTGELFF TGTGCCATCAGTGGAGGAGGGACTGTCACCGGGGAGCTGTTTTTT
TRBJ1-4 . TRBV7-2 . CASSMTISGNEKLFF TGTGCCAGCAGCATGACTATTTCCGGTAATGAAAAACTGTTTTTT
TRBJ2-3 . TRBV5-5 . CASSYSYDTQYF TGTGCCAGCAGCTACTCCTATGATACGCAGTATTTT
TRBJ2-7 . TRBV7-7 TRBD1 CASSLSTGDYEQYF TGTGCTAGCAGCTTGTCGACAGGGGACTACGAGCAGTACTTC
TRBJ2-7 . TRBV15 . CATSRDPSVTSLSYEQYF TGTGCCACCAGCAGAGATCCTTCGGTTACCTCTCTCTCCTACGAGCAGTACTTC
TRBJ2-2 . TRBV18 TRBD1 CASSPGTGATNTGELFF TGTGCCAGCTCACCCGGGACAGGGGCTACGAACACCGGGGAGCTGTTTTTT
TRBJ1-4 . TRBV4-2 . CASSQTERDEKLFF TGTGCCAGCAGCCAGACAGAGCGGGATGAAAAACTGTTTTTT